This record concerns one TCR beta chain sequence. Its target is not known. RNA transcripts were the template, and TCR beta CDR3 regions were amplified from them. Following a first-round RT-PCR that used HTBI primers, a second-round multiplex PCR was carried out. TCRdb re-analysed the multiplex PCR reads in MiXCR, keeping a single row per CDR3 protein. The table lists approximately 540,000 distinct CDR3 sequences, under 45% of them singletons. The data are from a study of Graves' ophthalmopathy and Graves' hyperthyroidism. Findings and caveats of the study: Blood samples also showed most expanded thyroid clonotypes exceeding 0.001 frequency. The model flagged ophthalmopathy progression at more than 60% sensitivity and less than 75% specificity. Discrimination between ophthalmopathy and stable hyperthyroidism by a 13-signature model showed more than 85% sensitivity and over 70% specificity.

Looked up from germline, CDR1 is SQVTM and CDR2 is ANQGSEA. Trimming shortened V by 5 bases and J by 5 bases, and 15 bases separated the two germline ends. This CDR3 has 13 amino acids. The sequenced sample was peripheral blood or thyroid tissue (not recorded which). The receptor was isolated from an adult man with Graves' hyperthyroidism. The rearrangement links TRBV29-1 to TRBJ2-5; weak D call: TRBD2 (7 bases). The CDR3 nucleotides read TGCAGCGTTCCCCGGGGGGCTGAGGAGACCCAGTACTTC. This sequence encodes CSVPRGAEETQYF.